These 28 T cell receptor beta chains were all obtained from the same sample, sequenced in a study of blood T cell repertoires in COVID-19. Repertoires were generated with immunoSEQ multiplex PCR, while TCRdb's copy carries only in-frame clones and drops some. The data hold more than 55,000 clones, with roughly 85% observed a single time. Sequencing was done on a sample of peripheral blood. Every receptor here comes from a woman older than 75 with acute or convalescent COVID-19.

This clone was counted only a few times. The chain is built from TRBV4-1 and TRBJ1-5; the match to TRBD1 covers 7 bases. CDR1 is MGHRA, CDR2 YSYEKL, per germline. Unmatched junction bases numbered 1, after V lost 2 bases and J lost 0 bases. CDR3 length equals 15 residues. Here the CDR3 DNA reads TGCGCCAGCAGCCAAAGGGGGCATAGCAATCAGCCCCAGCATTTT. Amino acid sequence: CASSQRGHSNQPQHF.

The chain recombines TRBV29-1 with TRBJ2-2, with D possibly TRBD1 on 5 matching bases. Trimming cost V 4 bases and J 6 bases, with 12 bases left between them. The germline V gene encodes CDR1 SQVTM and CDR2 ANQGSEA. The CDR3 runs 13 residues. The CDR3 protein is CSVGNQGSGELFF. CDR3 nucleotide sequence: TGCAGCGTTGGGAATCAGGGATCCGGGGAGCTGTTTTTT.

V usage is TRBV10-3 and J usage is TRBJ2-2; 8 bases are a match to TRBD2. The CDR3 is 15 residues long. The junction had 6 bases not matched to a gene; V was cut back by 7 bases and J by 2 bases. Germline values: CDR1 ENHRY, CDR2 SYGVKD. The CDR3 DNA is TGTGCCATCAACACGGGACTAGGCAACACCGGGGAGCTGTTTTTT. Amino acids: CAINTGLGNTGELFF.

This chain connects TRBV5-4 to TRBJ2-3; 7 bases align to TRBD1. Germline CDR1 is SGHNT and CDR2 is YYREEE (reference sequence). Trimming cost V 4 bases and J 4 bases; bases outside gene matches: 6. This CDR3 spans 14 amino acids. DNA for the CDR3: TGTGCCAGCAGCCTACGACAGGGCCCAGATACGCAGTATTTT. Amino acids: CASSLRQGPDTQYF.

The chain carries TRBV7-2 and TRBJ2-3; 15 bases align to TRBD2. CDR1 is SGHTA, CDR2 FQGNSA, per germline. This CDR3 comprises 16 residues. The V segment lost 6 bases and the J segment 6 bases; nucleotides outside the gene matches: 7. CDR3 loop: CASSRTSGGARDTQYF. The CDR3 DNA follows: TGTGCCAGCAGTCGGACTAGCGGGGGGGCCAGGGATACGCAGTATTTT.

CDR3 sequence: CASSSDNSPLHF. The CDR3 bases are TGCGCCAGCAGCTCGGATAATTCACCCCTCCACTTT. The J gene is TRBJ1-6, the V gene TRBV5-1, with unresolved D. CDR3 length: 12 residues. Per the germline V gene, CDR1 is SGHRS and CDR2 is YFSETQ. Deletions cut 3 bases from V and 5 bases from J, with 3 bases between. The whole variable domain, remainder taken from reference TRBV5-1 and TRBJ1-6, is KAGVTQTPRYLIKTRGQQVTLSCSPISGHRSVSWYQQTPGQGLQFLFEYFSETQRNKGNFPGRFSGRQFSNSRSEMNVSTLELGDSALYLCASSSDNSPLHFGNGTRLTVT.

The chain joins TRBV9 to TRBJ2-5, with 8 bases fitting TRBD2. Germline loops: CDR1 SGDLS, CDR2 YYNGEE. Trimming removed 0 bases from V and 3 bases from J; junction bases left unmatched: 4. This CDR3 has 15 residues. In DNA form, the CDR3 reads TGTGCCAGCAGCGTAGCGGGGGGGCCCGAAGAGACCCAGTACTTC. This gives the protein CASSVAGGPEETQYF.

V and J are TRBV7-2 and TRBJ2-1; D not resolved. The V and J ends lost 6 bases and 5 bases respectively, with 17 bases between them. From germline, CDR1 is SGHTA and CDR2 FQGNSA. This CDR3 is 15 amino acids long. CDR3 protein: CASRYNGYRDNEQFF. The CDR3 DNA reads TGTGCCAGCAGATATAATGGCTACAGAGACAATGAGCAGTTCTTC.

The V and J genes are TRBV6-5 and TRBJ2-7, with a weak D call TRBD2 (5 bases). CDR1 and CDR2 from the germline V gene are MNHEY and SVGAGI. Trimming removed 0 bases from V and 0 bases from J, with 6 bases in between. CDR3 size: 14 residues. CDR3 nucleotide sequence: TGTGCCAGCAGTTACTCGGGGAGCTCCTACGAGCAGTACTTC. Translated, it gives CASSYSGSSYEQYF.

The rearrangement joins TRBV7-3 to TRBJ1-3; D gene uncertain. Germline V CDR1 and CDR2: SGHTA, FQGTGA. With 6 bases removed from V and 3 bases from J, the gap between germline ends came to 9 bases. The CDR3 totals 13 residues. The CDR3 here is CASSDRSGNTIYF. In DNA form, the CDR3 reads TGTGCCAGCAGTGATAGGAGTGGAAACACCATATATTTT.

This chain connects TRBV19 to TRBJ2-1; 9 bases agree with TRBD1. Germline V lookup: CDR1 LNHDA, CDR2 SQIVND (reference sequence). Trimming cost V 7 bases and J 6 bases; bases outside gene matches: 7. The CDR3 is made up of 14 amino acids. CDR3 sequence: CASTHGQGLNEQFF. The CDR3 DNA sequence: TGTGCCAGTACACATGGACAGGGGCTCAATGAGCAGTTCTTC.

The V gene is TRBV7-2, the J gene TRBJ2-2, with 10 bases identical to TRBD1. The CDR3 sequence is 18 residues long. The germline CDR1 and CDR2 sequences are SGHTA and FQGNSA. V lost 3 bases and J lost 4; bases outside the gene matches: 11. CDR3 sequence: CASSFAAGTGVGTGELFF. CDR3 in DNA: TGTGCCAGCAGCTTCGCGGCGGGGACAGGGGTCGGCACCGGGGAGCTGTTTTTT.

The genes are TRBV7-3 and TRBJ2-1; weak D call: TRBD2 (6 bases). The length of the CDR3 is 15 residues. Deletions cut 4 bases from V and 1 base from J, with 11 bases between. Germline-derived CDR1 and CDR2 are SGHTA and FQGTGA. The CDR3 nucleotides are TGTGCCAGCAGCTGGTGGGAGGATTCCTACAATGAGCAGTTCTTC. Residues: CASSWWEDSYNEQFF. Drawing the rest from reference TRBV7-3 and TRBJ2-1, the complete variable domain is GAGVSQTPSNKVTEKGKYVELRCDPISGHTALYWYRQSLGQGPEFLIYFQGTGAADDSGLPNDRFFAVRPEGSVSTLKIQRTERGDSAVYLCASSWWEDSYNEQFFGPGTRLTVL.

The chain joins TRBV5-1 to TRBJ2-3; D may be TRBD2 (6 bases). Trimming stripped 3 bases from V and 7 bases from J, with 9 bases between. Per the germline V gene, CDR1 is SGHRS and CDR2 is YFSETQ. This CDR3 has 12 residues. Here the CDR3 reads CASSWDSYTQYF. Here the CDR3 DNA reads TGCGCCAGCAGCTGGGACTCCTATACGCAGTATTTT.

V gene TRBV7-2 combines with J gene TRBJ2-5; a weak D match, TRBD2 (6 bases). Germline V gene lookup returns CDR1 SGHTA and CDR2 FQGNSA. V gave up 6 bases and J gave up 5 bases, with 19 bases separating them. This CDR3 is 15 amino acids long. The CDR3 reads CASSSNGGIRETQYF. Here the CDR3 DNA reads TGTGCCAGCAGTTCTAACGGGGGAATCCGGGAGACCCAGTACTTC.

This clone was seen only once. The CDR3 sequence: CASRDRAVTNTGELFF. DNA of the CDR3: TGTGCCAGCAGAGACAGGGCTGTAACGAACACCGGGGAGCTGTTTTTT. The gene calls are TRBV7-9 and TRBJ2-2; 7 nucleotides match TRBD1. Germline assignment: CDR1 SEHNR and CDR2 FQNEAQ (reference sequence). The CDR3 has 16 residues. Losses at the gene ends were 6 bases for V and 0 bases for J; bases not matched to a gene: 7.

Comment on this clone: This CDR3 is also generated by other DNA sequences in the sample. The chain combines TRBV28 with TRBJ2-5; 13 bases agree with TRBD2. J gave up 4 bases and V 2 bases, and 1 base lay outside the gene matches. CDR1 is MDHEN and CDR2 is SYDVKM in the germline V gene. CDR3 size: 15 residues. Here the CDR3 DNA reads TGTGCCAGCAGTTTAGGACTAGCGGGAGTAGAGACCCAGTACTTC. Its translation is CASSLGLAGVETQYF.

The V and J genes are TRBV11-1 and TRBJ2-1; 7 bases are shared with TRBD2. V lost 4 bases, J lost 1 base, and 4 bases stayed unmatched. CDR1 SGHAT and CDR2 FQDESV come from the germline V gene (reference sequence). The CDR3 runs to 15 residues. The DNA of the CDR3 is TGTGCCAGCAGCTCGGCGGGAGCTTCCTACAATGAGCAGTTCTTC. The encoded protein is CASSSAGASYNEQFF.

In its sample, this clone was seen a few times. The chain employs TRBV7-3 and TRBJ2-5; TRBD2 might be the D (5 bases). Per the germline V gene, CDR1 is SGHTA and CDR2 is FQGTGA. The CDR3 covers 14 residues. The ends were cut back, 1 base at V and 4 bases at J, with 10 bases in the middle. CDR3 DNA: TGTGCCAGCAGCTTAAACGGGGTATCAGAGACCCAGTACTTC. This encodes CASSLNGVSETQYF.

This sequence joins TRBV4-1 and TRBJ1-1; the match to TRBD1 covers 9 bases. With V trimmed by 0 bases and J by 12 bases, 14 bases remained unmatched. The CDR3 covers 16 residues. Germline V CDR1 and CDR2: MGHRA, YSYEKL. The CDR3 sequence: CASSQDDRTGGMMTFF. Written as DNA, the CDR3 is TGCGCCAGCAGCCAAGATGATCGCACAGGGGGCATGATGACTTTCTTT.

A few counts support this clone. The rearrangement joins TRBV12-3 or TRBV12-4 to TRBJ2-5; D uncertain. This CDR3 spans 11 amino acids. V lost 6 bases to trimming and J lost 5 bases, with 7 bases between them. CDR3 sequence reads: CASSPRETQYF. For the CDR3, the DNA is TGTGCCAGCAGCCCTAGGGAGACCCAGTACTTC.

This sequence joins TRBV5-6 and TRBJ2-2, with D maybe TRBD1 (5 bases). Germline V gene data show CDR1 as SGHDT and CDR2 as YYEEEE. This CDR3 comprises 14 residues. V was shortened by 3 bases and J by 3 bases, with 9 bases between the two germline ends. DNA of the CDR3: TGTGCCAGCAGCTCCAGGGTGGACACCGGGGAGCTGTTTTTT. Translated: CASSSRVDTGELFF.

The chain joins TRBV19 to TRBJ2-7; a possible D gene is TRBD1 (6 bases). The germline V gene encodes CDR1 LNHDA and CDR2 SQIVND (reference sequence). The CDR3 runs 16 residues. Trimming took 0 bases from V and 6 from J, leaving 18 bases between them. CDR3 bases: TGTGCCAGTAGTATAGACCACACAGGGCCCAAGGGCGAGCAGTACTTC. Protein: CASSIDHTGPKGEQYF.

The CDR3 loop is CASSIQQGQGFGDYYGYTF. CDR3 coding DNA: TGTGCCAGCAGCATCCAACAGGGACAGGGGTTCGGAGATTATTATGGCTACACCTTC. The J gene is TRBJ1-2, the V gene TRBV9; 10 bases match TRBD1. CDR3 length: 19 amino acids. CDR1 is SGDLS and CDR2 is YYNGEE in the germline V gene. Germline trimming cut 4 bases from V and 5 bases from J; bases unmatched to any gene: 20.

This chain links TRBV19 with TRBJ2-2; D ambiguous. V was clipped by 3 bases and J by 7 bases, with 12 bases between them. The CDR3 covers 14 residues. Germline lookup yields CDR1 LNHDA and CDR2 SQIVND (reference sequence). This chain's CDR3 is CASSMRSGFGELFF. The CDR3 DNA follows: TGTGCCAGTAGTATGAGGTCCGGATTCGGGGAGCTGTTTTTT.

V gene TRBV11-2 combines with J gene TRBJ2-7; TRBD1 aligns across 7 bases. This CDR3 has 15 amino acids. CDR1 and CDR2 (germline): SGHAT, FQNNGV. V lost 2 bases to trimming and J lost 6 bases; unmatched junction nucleotides: 10. CDR3 nucleotide sequence: TGTGCCAGCAGCTTAAATGGCGACAGGGTGGGCGAGCAGTACTTC. Translating it yields CASSLNGDRVGEQYF.

V and J are TRBV19 and TRBJ2-3; D gene ambiguous. CDR3 length: 15 amino acids. V was pared by 1 base and J by 4 bases, with 12 bases between. From germline, CDR1 is LNHDA and CDR2 SQIVND (reference sequence). CDR3 in DNA: TGTGCCAGTAGTATAGGGCAGATGGGCCCAGATACGCAGTATTTT. Translated: CASSIGQMGPDTQYF.

This sequence joins TRBV19 and TRBJ1-1, with D possibly TRBD1 on 6 matching bases. V was shortened by 2 bases and J by 8 bases, with 9 bases between the two germline ends. The CDR3 runs to 12 residues. CDR1 is LNHDA, CDR2 SQIVND, per germline (reference sequence). CDR3 in DNA: TGTGCCAGTAGTATAAGGGGGGGGGAAGCTTTCTTT. Residues: CASSIRGGEAFF.